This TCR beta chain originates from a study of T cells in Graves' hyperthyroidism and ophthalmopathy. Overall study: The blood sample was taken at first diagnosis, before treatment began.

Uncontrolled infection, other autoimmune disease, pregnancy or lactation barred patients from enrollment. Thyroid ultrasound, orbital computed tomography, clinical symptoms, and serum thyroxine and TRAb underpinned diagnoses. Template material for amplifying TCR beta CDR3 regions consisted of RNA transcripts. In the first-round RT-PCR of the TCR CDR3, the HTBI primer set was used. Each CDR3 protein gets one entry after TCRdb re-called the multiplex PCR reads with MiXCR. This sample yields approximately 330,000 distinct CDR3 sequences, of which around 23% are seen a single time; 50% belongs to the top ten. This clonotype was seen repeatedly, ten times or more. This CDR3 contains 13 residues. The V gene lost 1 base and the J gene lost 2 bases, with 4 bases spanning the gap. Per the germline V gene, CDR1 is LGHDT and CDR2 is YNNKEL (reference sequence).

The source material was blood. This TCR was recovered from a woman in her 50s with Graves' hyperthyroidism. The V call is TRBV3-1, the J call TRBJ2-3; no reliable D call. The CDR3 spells CASSQGYTDTQYF. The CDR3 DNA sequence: TGTGCCAGCAGCCAAGGGTACACAGATACGCAGTATTTT.